This T cell receptor beta chain was sequenced in a study of cytomegalovirus exposure and HLA in healthy donors. Turning to this clone: What it binds is unknown.

Study results and limitations: An analysis was carried out at a later point. It showed that HLA-associated TCR beta chains were more clonally expanded than equally common non-associated chains.

60 Vbeta and 13 Jbeta primers were used in PCR. The assay was immunoSEQ multiplex PCR, and TCRdb's table has in-frame clones only and misses some. The sample consists of 150,000 to 200,000 clones, around 75% of them appearing once. The clonotype originates from a woman aged 25 to 39 in good health and CMV-seronegative. Source material: PBMCs.

The DNA for the CDR3 is TGTGCCAGCTCACCCTCCGGGGACGAGCAGTACTTC. It is translated as CASSPSGDEQYF. The V gene is TRBV18, the J gene TRBJ2-7; tentatively, D is TRBD2 (5 bases). V was cut by 3 bases and J by 5 bases, with 8 bases left in between. Germline CDR1 is KGHSH and CDR2 is LQKENI. CDR3 length: 12 amino acids.